A single sample gave rise to the 3 T cell receptor beta chains below, sequenced in a study of T-cell memory formation after mild COVID-19. Each CDR3 protein gets one entry after TCRdb re-called the 5' RACE reads with MiXCR. The repertoire holds 27,000 or so distinct CDR3 sequences, with approximately 7% as singletons. Sequenced input: PBMCs or a T cell subset sorted from them (not recorded which). The receptors stem from an adult woman who had mild COVID-19 (a few samples of this study predate the infection). Cell type and time point are not known.

The table lists this clonotype with many counts. CDR3 amino acids: CASNPNSRPTDTQYF. CDR3 nucleotide sequence: TGTGCCAGCAACCCCAATTCCAGACCCACAGATACGCAGTATTTT. The chain employs TRBV11-2 and TRBJ2-3, with D hard to call. Germline loops: CDR1 SGHAT, CDR2 FQNNGV. V lost 7 bases to trimming and J lost 2 bases, with 16 bases between them. The CDR3 runs 15 residues.

The V gene is TRBV15, the J gene TRBJ1-2, with 7 bases lining up with TRBD1. Germline V gene lookup returns CDR1 LNHNV and CDR2 YYDKDF (reference sequence). This CDR3 spans 15 amino acids. V shed 3 bases and J 4 bases; nucleotides not matched to a gene: 8. The CDR3 nucleotides read TGTGCCACCAGCAGTCGACAGGGCTGGATCTATGGCTACACCTTC. Its translation is CATSSRQGWIYGYTF. Based on the CDR3 plus reference TRBV15 and TRBJ1-2, the full variable domain is DAMVIQNPRYQVTQFGKPVTLSCSQTLNHNVMYWYQQKSSQAPKLLFHYYDKDFNNEADTPDNFQSRRPNTSFCFLDIRSPGLGDTAMYLCATSSRQGWIYGYTFGSGTRLTVV.

The rearrangement links TRBV18 to TRBJ2-6; no firm D call. This CDR3 has 15 amino acids. Germline values: CDR1 KGHSH, CDR2 LQKENI. Trimming took off 6 bases at V and 1 base at J, with 10 bases between the two ends. CDR3 residues: CASSGPRSGANVLTF. In DNA, the CDR3 is TGTGCCAGCTCGGGCCCAAGATCTGGGGCCAACGTCCTGACTTTC.